This T cell receptor (beta chain) derives from a study of technical replicates of blood from a few donors. The repertoire was sequenced with immunoSEQ multiplex PCR; TCRdb's copy has only in-frame clones and lacks some. The sample has around 70,000 clones; approximately 94% are singletons. The CDR3 totals 12 residues. The germline V gene has CDR1 SGHKS and CDR2 YYEKEE (reference sequence). The ends were cut back, 5 bases at V and 9 bases at J, with 15 bases in the middle. Source material: T cells isolated from PBMCs. The V call is TRBV5-5, the J call TRBJ2-7; D might be TRBD1 (5 bases). The origin of this receptor is a human donor in good health. The CDR3 DNA reads as TGTGCCAGCAGTTCGTTGACAGTATCGCAGTACTTC. Translation gives CASSSLTVSQYF.